This passage covers 2 T cell receptor beta chains from one sample sequenced in a study of identical twins. A single record per CDR3 protein comes from TCRdb applying MiXCR to the 5' RACE reads. The sample includes about 570,000 distinct CDR3 sequences, more than 9% of them seen just once. The data also belong to a second study, concerning yellow fever vaccine responses in identical twins.

The sample was PBMCs. The origin of the receptors is a woman in her late teens or twenties in good health.

The rearrangement links TRBV12-3 or TRBV12-4 to TRBJ2-7; D may be TRBD1 (7 bases). V was clipped by 3 bases and J by 5 bases, with 14 bases between them. This CDR3 spans 14 amino acids. The CDR3 here is CASSLRGRGNEQYF. The CDR3 nucleotides read TGTGCCAGCAGTTTGAGGGGGCGGGGAAACGAGCAGTACTTC.

This clonotype was found many times. The V gene is TRBV5-1, the J gene TRBJ2-2, with D perhaps matching TRBD2 (6 bases). CDR3 length: 15 amino acids. Deletions cut 4 bases from V and 5 bases from J, with 15 bases between. Germline CDR1 and CDR2: SGHRS and YFSETQ. The chain's CDR3 is CASSPTSIVTGELFF. In DNA, the CDR3 is TGCGCCAGCAGCCCCACTAGCATTGTTACCGGGGAGCTGTTTTTT.